Following are 30 T cell receptor beta chains from one sample sequenced in a study of human thymus T cells. Assay: immunoSEQ multiplex PCR; the TCRdb copy retains only in-frame clones and omits some. The repertoire consists of roughly 130,000 clones, with about 95% occurring once and the leading ten covering approximately 0.022%. From resections taken during corrective heart surgery, the thymus tissue was obtained. Material: thymus tissue. All receptors come from a boy in the first two years of life with a congenital heart defect but otherwise immunologically healthy.

The rearrangement joins TRBV19 to TRBJ2-6, with D tentatively TRBD2 (5 bases). The CDR3 has 16 residues. Germline CDR1 is LNHDA and CDR2 is SQIVND (reference sequence). V was pared by 3 bases and J by 4 bases, with 13 bases between. The chain's CDR3 is CASSMIRGNGANVLTF. The CDR3 DNA reads TGTGCCAGTAGTATGATTCGGGGAAACGGGGCCAACGTCCTGACTTTC.

The chain is built from TRBV29-1 and TRBJ2-1; 9 bases are shared with TRBD2. The CDR3 spans 14 residues. Germline V gene sequence: CDR1 SQVTM, CDR2 ANQGSEA. J was trimmed by 5 bases and V by 6 bases; bases with no gene match: 8. In DNA, the CDR3 is TGCAGCGTCAAAAGACTAGCGGCCAACAATGAGCAGTTCTTC. Its translation is CSVKRLAANNEQFF.

This chain uses TRBV4-2 with TRBJ2-6; 8 bases match TRBD1. J was trimmed by 0 bases and V by 4 bases; bases with no gene match: 17. The length of the CDR3 is 21 residues. Germline CDR1 LGHNA, CDR2 YNFKEQ. The DNA of the CDR3 is TGTGCCAGCAGCCTCAAAACATCAGGGGGCAGAGCACACTCTGGGGCCAACGTCCTGACTTTC. Translating gives CASSLKTSGGRAHSGANVLTF.

As concerns this clone: Sequence at one end of the junction differs from germline and may be a read error. The J gene is TRBJ2-3, the V gene TRBV7-2, with 7 bases lining up with TRBD2. This CDR3 comprises 11 residues. Germline V gene data show CDR1 as SGHTA and CDR2 as FQGNSA. CDR3 DNA sequence: TGTGCCAGCAGTCGTCGACTAGCTAACAGTTTT. Its protein is CASSRRLANSF.

The chain uses TRBV11-3 and TRBJ2-2; maybe TRBD2 (5 bases). CDR1 SGHNT and CDR2 YENEEA come from the germline V gene. The CDR3 is 19 amino acids. V was clipped by 2 bases and J by 0 bases, with 19 bases between them. In DNA, the CDR3 is TGTGCCAGCAGCTTACCGTTGGACTCACGCCGTCCGAACACCGGGGAGCTGTTTTTT. It codes for CASSLPLDSRRPNTGELFF.

The V gene is TRBV11-2, the J gene TRBJ2-7; D remains ambiguous. Trimming removed 5 bases from V and 0 bases from J, with 11 bases in between. The length of the CDR3 is 14 residues. Per germline, CDR1 SGHAT and CDR2 FQNNGV. The DNA of the CDR3 is TGTGCCAGCAGCCCTCCCGTAATCTCCTACGAGCAGTACTTC. Translated, it gives CASSPPVISYEQYF.

The chain carries TRBV4-2 and TRBJ2-2; the match to TRBD2 covers 8 bases. J gave up 4 bases and V 0 bases, and 4 bases lay outside the gene matches. From germline, CDR1 is LGHNA and CDR2 YNFKEQ. CDR3 size: 16 residues. The CDR3 sequence is CASSQDLAGSTGELFF. CDR3 nucleotide sequence: TGTGCCAGCAGCCAAGATCTAGCGGGCAGCACCGGGGAGCTGTTTTTT.

The J gene is TRBJ2-3, the V gene TRBV4-3; D is possibly TRBD2 (6 bases). Trimming stripped 0 bases from V and 2 bases from J, with 15 bases between. Germline V gives CDR1 LGHNA, CDR2 YSLEER. The CDR3 runs to 17 residues. CDR3 in amino acids: CASSQDLSGDHTDTQYF. The CDR3 region has the DNA TGCGCCAGCAGCCAAGATCTGTCGGGGGACCACACAGATACGCAGTATTTT.

The V and J genes are TRBV5-1 and TRBJ2-1; TRBD1 matches 11 bases. Germline CDR1 reads SGHRS; CDR2 reads YFSETQ. The CDR3 covers 19 residues. Trimming cost V 4 bases and J 1 base; bases outside gene matches: 13. CDR3 DNA: TGCGCCAGCAGCCCGGGACAGGGGGTGCCTGTAGGGTCCTACAATGAGCAGTTCTTC. Its translation: CASSPGQGVPVGSYNEQFF.

A single count supports this clone. CDR3 nucleotides: TGCGCCAGCAGCTTGGGGGTTTTAGAGCGGGACACAGATACGCAGTATTTT. It yields the protein CASSLGVLERDTDTQYF. The chain has TRBV5-1 and TRBJ2-3; 7 nucleotides agree with TRBD2. There are 17 residues in the CDR3. V dropped 0 bases and J dropped 2; count of bases not matched to a gene: 9. Germline V gene sequence: CDR1 SGHRS, CDR2 YFSETQ.

The chain is built from TRBV5-1 and TRBJ2-1; D is possibly TRBD1 (5 bases). The CDR3 spans 16 residues. The germline CDR1 and CDR2 sequences are SGHRS and YFSETQ. Deletions cut 3 bases from V and 0 bases from J, with 13 bases between. As DNA, the CDR3 is TGCGCCAGCAGCTCGGTTGGGGCCAGCTCCTACAATGAGCAGTTCTTC. This codes for CASSSVGASSYNEQFF.

This clone showed up just once. The J gene is TRBJ1-6, the V gene TRBV28; TRBD1 is a possible D gene (5 bases). The CDR3 spans 14 residues. Trimming cost V 6 bases and J 7 bases, with 13 bases left between them. CDR1 and CDR2 (germline): MDHEN, SYDVKM. CDR3 amino acids: CASSEGEDNSPLHF. The CDR3, as DNA: TGTGCCAGCAGCGAAGGGGAGGACAATTCACCCCTCCACTTT.

The chain is built from TRBV6-6 and TRBJ1-1; D remains unclear. The germline V and J ends were trimmed by 5 bases and 3 bases, with 4 bases remaining between them. Germline CDR1 is MNHNY and CDR2 is SVGAGI (reference sequence). The CDR3 is 11 amino acids. The DNA for the CDR3 is TGTGCCAGCAGTCCCTACACTGAAGCTTTCTTT. It codes for CASSPYTEAFF.

J is TRBJ1-6 and V is TRBV6-6, with D maybe TRBD1 (6 bases). CDR1 and CDR2 from the germline V gene are MNHNY and SVGAGI (reference sequence). Trimming removed 0 bases from V and 7 bases from J, with 13 bases in between. CDR3 length equals 16 residues. This CDR3 reads CASSYSVEGENSPLHF. CDR3 bases: TGTGCCAGCAGTTACTCCGTCGAGGGGGAGAATTCACCCCTCCACTTT.

The V call is TRBV29-1, the J call TRBJ2-5, with 7 bases matching TRBD2. Trimming at V came to 0 bases and at J to 4 bases, leaving 8 bases not matched to a gene. The CDR3 is 15 amino acids. Germline CDR1 and CDR2: SQVTM and ANQGSEA. CDR3 region: CSVEDGGGFRETQYF. The CDR3, as DNA: TGCAGCGTTGAAGATGGGGGGGGGTTTAGAGAGACCCAGTACTTC.

This clone was detected once. The chain has TRBV15 and TRBJ2-7, with D perhaps matching TRBD2 (7 bases). Trimming left V 0 bases short and J 9 bases short, with 24 bases between. Germline CDR1 and CDR2: LNHNV and YYDKDF (reference sequence). This CDR3 contains 17 residues. The chain's CDR3 is CATSRDSLGGADDRQYF. The CDR3 DNA follows: TGTGCCACCAGCAGAGATTCCCTGGGGGGGGCGGACGATCGGCAGTACTTC.

The chain carries TRBV27 and TRBJ2-5; D uncertain. CDR3 size: 19 residues. V was pared by 6 bases and J by 0 bases, with 26 bases between. CDR1 is MNHEY and CDR2 is SMNVEV in the germline V gene (reference sequence). The CDR3 nucleotides are TGTGCCAGCAGCCTTTCCGGCCACCCCATTAGCCCCAACCAAGAGACCCAGTACTTC. This encodes CASSLSGHPISPNQETQYF.

The rearrangement links TRBV7-9 to TRBJ1-3; 8 bases agree with TRBD1. The trim removed 3 bases at V and 0 bases at J, leaving 7 bases unmatched. Germline assignment: CDR1 SEHNR and CDR2 FQNEAQ (reference sequence). This CDR3 is 17 amino acids long. The CDR3 DNA sequence: TGTGCCAGCAGCTTCTGGGACAGGCGATTCTCTGGAAACACCATATATTTT. Amino acid sequence: CASSFWDRRFSGNTIYF. Full variable domain (outside the CDR3, taken from reference TRBV7-9 and TRBJ1-3): DTGVSQNPRHKITKRGQNVTFRCDPISEHNRLYWYRQTLGQGPEFLTYFQNEAQLEKSRLLSDRFSAERPKGSFSTLEIQRTEQGDSAMYLCASSFWDRRFSGNTIYFGEGSWLTVV.

This chain joins TRBV5-6 and TRBJ1-1; tentative D call: TRBD1 (5 bases). V dropped 1 base and J dropped 5 bases, with 12 bases sitting between them. Germline V gene sequence: CDR1 SGHDT, CDR2 YYEEEE. This CDR3 region has 14 residues. For the CDR3, the DNA is TGTGCCAGCAGCTTGCCGGGGGTACAAACTGAAGCTTTCTTT. It yields the protein CASSLPGVQTEAFF. Combining the CDR3 with reference TRBV5-6 and TRBJ1-1 gives the whole variable domain DAGVTQSPTHLIKTRGQQVTLRCSPKSGHDTVSWYQQALGQGPQFIFQYYEEEERQRGNFPDRFSGHQFPNYSSELNVNALLLGDSALYLCASSLPGVQTEAFFGQGTRLTVV.

The CDR3 DNA reads as TGTGCCAGCAGCCAAGATCCAGTAGAACCGAGCTCCTACAATGAGCAGTTCTTC. Amino acids: CASSQDPVEPSSYNEQFF. The chain carries TRBV4-2 and TRBJ2-1; D ambiguous. V shed 0 bases and J shed 0 bases, with 15 bases lying between them. The germline CDR1 and CDR2 sequences are LGHNA and YNFKEQ. The CDR3 runs to 18 residues.

The genes are TRBV29-1 and TRBJ2-3; D possibly corresponds to TRBD2 (6 bases). The V end lost 7 bases, the J end lost 1 base, and 18 bases lay between the germline ends. This CDR3 comprises 15 residues. Germline values: CDR1 SQVTM, CDR2 ANQGSEA. DNA for the CDR3: TGCAGCGCCGAAAGAGCGGGTGAGGGCACAGATACGCAGTATTTT. Protein sequence: CSAERAGEGTDTQYF.

This sequence joins TRBV5-1 and TRBJ2-2, with D maybe TRBD1 (5 bases). The CDR3 extends over 17 amino acids. Germline values: CDR1 SGHRS, CDR2 YFSETQ. V was clipped by 4 bases and J by 0 bases, with 16 bases between them. The CDR3 sequence is CASSPDAGASNTGELFF. The CDR3 DNA is TGCGCCAGCAGCCCGGATGCTGGGGCATCGAACACCGGGGAGCTGTTTTTT.

The chain joins TRBV6-5 to TRBJ2-7; TRBD1 matches at 8 bases. The CDR3 totals 16 residues. V shed 0 bases, J shed 2 bases, and the junction held 6 bases outside the gene matches. In germline, CDR1 is MNHEY, CDR2 SVGAGI. The chain's CDR3 is CASSYSPGTGPYEQYF. In DNA, the CDR3 is TGTGCCAGCAGTTACTCGCCCGGGACAGGACCCTACGAGCAGTACTTC.

The rearrangement links TRBV7-9 to TRBJ2-7; no clear D. Germline V gene data show CDR1 as SEHNR and CDR2 as FQNEAQ (reference sequence). Trimming left V 2 bases short and J 3 bases short, with 2 bases between. The CDR3 consists of 11 residues. CDR3 in amino acids: CASSLHYEQYF. DNA for the CDR3: TGTGCCAGCAGCTTACACTACGAGCAGTACTTC.

The chain links TRBV15 to TRBJ2-7; D perhaps matches TRBD2 (6 bases). V gave up 0 bases and J gave up 0 bases, with 9 bases separating them. This CDR3 is built from 15 residues. From germline, CDR1 is LNHNV and CDR2 YYDKDF (reference sequence). The DNA of the CDR3 is TGTGCCACCAGCAGAGAACCAGCGGGCTCCTACGAGCAGTACTTC. It specifies CATSREPAGSYEQYF.

The chain combines TRBV28 with TRBJ2-7; D may be TRBD1 (6 bases). CDR3 length: 14 amino acids. Trimming took off 7 bases at V and 3 bases at J, with 16 bases between the two ends. Germline CDR1 reads MDHEN; CDR2 reads SYDVKM. The CDR3 reads CASKEAGTNYEQYF. CDR3 sequence (DNA): TGTGCCAGCAAAGAGGCAGGGACAAACTACGAGCAGTACTTC.

V and J are TRBV13 and TRBJ2-3, with TRBD1 matching 10 bases. CDR1 and CDR2 from the germline V gene are PRHDT and FYEKMQ (reference sequence). The CDR3 has 17 residues. Losses at the gene ends were 5 bases for V and 0 bases for J; bases not matched to a gene: 8. This CDR3 reads CASSPTGGANSTDTQYF. Here the CDR3 DNA reads TGTGCCAGCAGCCCGACAGGGGGCGCGAATAGCACAGATACGCAGTATTTT.

The chain links TRBV5-1 to TRBJ2-7, with 7 bases that match TRBD1. With 5 bases clipped from V and 4 bases from J, the junction kept 12 bases outside the gene matches. Germline loops: CDR1 SGHRS, CDR2 YFSETQ. This CDR3 has 15 residues. The CDR3 here is CASRPKLTGWYEQYF. The CDR3, as DNA: TGCGCCAGCAGACCCAAATTGACAGGGTGGTACGAGCAGTACTTC. The whole variable domain, remainder taken from reference TRBV5-1 and TRBJ2-7, is KAGVTQTPRYLIKTRGQQVTLSCSPISGHRSVSWYQQTPGQGLQFLFEYFSETQRNKGNFPGRFSGRQFSNSRSEMNVSTLELGDSALYLCASRPKLTGWYEQYFGPGTRLTVT.

In its sample, this clone was seen a few times. This sequence joins TRBV10-1 and TRBJ1-2; the D gene is possibly TRBD1 (6 bases). The CDR3 covers 13 residues. Germline lookup yields CDR1 WNHNN and CDR2 SYGVQD (reference sequence). V lost 2 bases and J 4 bases, leaving 8 bases between the germline ends. CDR3 sequence (DNA): TGCGCCAGCAGTGAGGGACAGCCCTATGGCTACACCTTC. Amino acid sequence: CASSEGQPYGYTF.

The V and J genes are TRBV6-1 and TRBJ1-2; 7 positions agree with TRBD1. Losses at the gene ends were 1 base for V and 5 bases for J; bases not matched to a gene: 4. Germline V gene lookup returns CDR1 MNHNS and CDR2 SASEGT. This CDR3 spans 14 amino acids. The CDR3 loop is CASSEEDRAYGYTF. The DNA for the CDR3 is TGTGCCAGCAGTGAAGAAGACAGGGCTTATGGCTACACCTTC.